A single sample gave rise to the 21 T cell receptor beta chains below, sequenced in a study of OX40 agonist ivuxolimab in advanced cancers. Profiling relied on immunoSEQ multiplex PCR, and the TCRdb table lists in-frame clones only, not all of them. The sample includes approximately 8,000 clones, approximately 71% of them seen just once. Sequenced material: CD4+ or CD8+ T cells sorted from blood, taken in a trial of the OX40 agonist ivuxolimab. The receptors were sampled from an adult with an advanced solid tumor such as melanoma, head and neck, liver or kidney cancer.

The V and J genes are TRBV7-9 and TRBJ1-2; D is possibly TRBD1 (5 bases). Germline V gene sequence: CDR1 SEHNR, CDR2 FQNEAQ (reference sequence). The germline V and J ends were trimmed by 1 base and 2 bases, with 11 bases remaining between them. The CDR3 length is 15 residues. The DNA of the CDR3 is TGTGCCAGCAGCTTAGGACGGGGCGGGAACTATGGCTACACCTTC. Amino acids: CASSLGRGGNYGYTF.

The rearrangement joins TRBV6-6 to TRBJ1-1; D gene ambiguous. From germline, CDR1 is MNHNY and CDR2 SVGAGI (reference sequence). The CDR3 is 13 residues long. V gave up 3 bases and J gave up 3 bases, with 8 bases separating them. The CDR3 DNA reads TGTGCCAGCAGTTATGAGGGTTACACTGAAGCTTTCTTT. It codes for CASSYEGYTEAFF.

For the CDR3, the DNA is TGTGCCAGCAGTTACTCTCCAGGGGGCTATGGCTACACCTTC. It yields the protein CASSYSPGGYGYTF. V and J are TRBV6-5 and TRBJ1-2, with 7 bases that match TRBD1. Germline values: CDR1 MNHEY, CDR2 SVGAGI. CDR3 length: 14 residues. V gave up 0 bases and J gave up 4 bases; unmatched junction bases: 2.

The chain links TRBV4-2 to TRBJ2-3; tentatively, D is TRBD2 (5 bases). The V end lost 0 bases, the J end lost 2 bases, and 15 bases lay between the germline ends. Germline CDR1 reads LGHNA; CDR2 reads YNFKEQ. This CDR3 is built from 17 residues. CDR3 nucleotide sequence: TGTGCCAGCAGCCAAGAGAAGACTACCATACTCACAGATACGCAGTATTTT. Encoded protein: CASSQEKTTILTDTQYF.

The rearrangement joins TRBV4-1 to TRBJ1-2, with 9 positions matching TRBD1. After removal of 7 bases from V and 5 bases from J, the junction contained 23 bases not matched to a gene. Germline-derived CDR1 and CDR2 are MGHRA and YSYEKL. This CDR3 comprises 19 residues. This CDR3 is CASTPSGSGTGTSGYGYTF. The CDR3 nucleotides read TGCGCCAGCACACCATCGGGCTCCGGGACAGGGACTTCAGGATATGGCTACACCTTC.

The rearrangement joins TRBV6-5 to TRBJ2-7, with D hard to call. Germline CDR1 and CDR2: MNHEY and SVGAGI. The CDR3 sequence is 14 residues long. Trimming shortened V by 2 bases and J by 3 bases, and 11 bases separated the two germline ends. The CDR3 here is CASSYISPYYEQYF. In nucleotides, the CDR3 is TGTGCCAGCAGTTACATAAGCCCATACTACGAGCAGTACTTC.

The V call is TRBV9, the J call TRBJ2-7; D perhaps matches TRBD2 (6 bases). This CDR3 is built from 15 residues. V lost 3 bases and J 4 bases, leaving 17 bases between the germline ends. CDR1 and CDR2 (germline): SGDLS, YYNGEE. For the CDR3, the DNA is TGTGCCAGCAGCGCCTCCGGGACTGCGGGGTACGAGCAGTACTTC. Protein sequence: CASSASGTAGYEQYF.

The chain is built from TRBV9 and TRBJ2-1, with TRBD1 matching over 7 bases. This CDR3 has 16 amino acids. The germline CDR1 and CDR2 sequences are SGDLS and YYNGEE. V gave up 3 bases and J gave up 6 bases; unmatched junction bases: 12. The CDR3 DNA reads TGTGCCAGCAGCGGCCACCAGACAGGGCCGGGCAATGAGCAGTTCTTC. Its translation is CASSGHQTGPGNEQFF.

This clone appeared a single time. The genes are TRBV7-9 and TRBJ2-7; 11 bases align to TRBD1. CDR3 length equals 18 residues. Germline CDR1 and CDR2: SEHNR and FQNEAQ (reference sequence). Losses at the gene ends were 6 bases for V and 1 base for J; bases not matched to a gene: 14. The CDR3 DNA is TGTGCCAGCAGTCCTCAAGGACAGGGGGCCATGTTTTCCTACGAGCAGTACTTC. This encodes CASSPQGQGAMFSYEQYF.

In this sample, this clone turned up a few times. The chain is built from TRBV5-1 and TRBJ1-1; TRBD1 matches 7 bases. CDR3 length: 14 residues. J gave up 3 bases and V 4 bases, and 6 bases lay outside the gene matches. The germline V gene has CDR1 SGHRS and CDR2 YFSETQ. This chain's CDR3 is CASSPRGGYTEAFF. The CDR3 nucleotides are TGCGCCAGCAGCCCCAGGGGGGGCTACACTGAAGCTTTCTTT.

For the CDR3, the DNA is TGTGCCAGCAGCTCCGGACAGGGGAGGGCCGGGGAGCTGTTTTTT. Translated, it gives CASSSGQGRAGELFF. The chain employs TRBV4-2 and TRBJ2-2, with 9 positions matching TRBD1. Per germline, CDR1 LGHNA and CDR2 YNFKEQ. J gave up 6 bases and V 5 bases, and 7 bases lay outside the gene matches. The CDR3 is 15 amino acids.

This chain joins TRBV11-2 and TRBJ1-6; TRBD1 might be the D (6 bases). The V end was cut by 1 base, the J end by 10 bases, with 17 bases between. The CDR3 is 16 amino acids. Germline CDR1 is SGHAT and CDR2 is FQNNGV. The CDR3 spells CASSLVGFYRDSPLHF. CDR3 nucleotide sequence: TGTGCCAGCAGCTTAGTTGGTTTCTACAGGGACTCACCCCTCCACTTT.

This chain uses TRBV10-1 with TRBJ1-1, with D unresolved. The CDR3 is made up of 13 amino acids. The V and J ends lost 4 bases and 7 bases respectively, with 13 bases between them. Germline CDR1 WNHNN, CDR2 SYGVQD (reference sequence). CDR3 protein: CASSVANVVEAFF. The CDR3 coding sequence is TGCGCCAGCAGTGTGGCCAACGTCGTTGAAGCTTTCTTT.

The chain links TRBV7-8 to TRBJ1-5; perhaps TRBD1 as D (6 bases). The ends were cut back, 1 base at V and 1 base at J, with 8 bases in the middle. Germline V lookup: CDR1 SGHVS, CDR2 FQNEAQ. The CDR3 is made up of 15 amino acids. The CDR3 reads CASSLGGGSNQPQHF. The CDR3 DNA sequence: TGTGCCAGCAGCTTAGGAGGGGGGAGCAATCAGCCCCAGCATTTT.

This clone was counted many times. CDR3 protein: CASSLNRDEIETQYF. The DNA for the CDR3 is TGTGCCAGCAGCTTAAACAGGGATGAGATCGAGACCCAGTACTTC. The chain is built from TRBV7-9 and TRBJ2-5; D perhaps matches TRBD1 (6 bases). This CDR3 region has 15 residues. The V end lost 2 bases, the J end lost 5 bases, and 15 bases lay between the germline ends. Germline values: CDR1 SEHNR, CDR2 FQNEAQ (reference sequence).

CDR3 residues: CASTGTGGVSGANVLTF. CDR3 DNA: TGTGCCAGCACCGGGACAGGGGGCGTCTCTGGGGCCAACGTCCTGACTTTC. The chain is built from TRBV2 and TRBJ2-6; 12 bases fit TRBD1. Germline V lookup: CDR1 SNHLY, CDR2 FYNNEI. V lost 7 bases, J lost 0 bases, and 4 bases stayed unmatched. The CDR3 is 17 amino acids.

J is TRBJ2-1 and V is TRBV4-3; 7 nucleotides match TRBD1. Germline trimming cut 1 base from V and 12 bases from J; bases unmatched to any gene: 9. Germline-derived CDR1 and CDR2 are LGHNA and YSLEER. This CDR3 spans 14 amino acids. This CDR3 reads CASSQGLEGAWQFF. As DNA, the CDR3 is TGCGCCAGCAGCCAAGGGCTTGAGGGGGCTTGGCAGTTCTTC.

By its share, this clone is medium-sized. The CDR3 here is CASSEWGQTYEQYF. In DNA form, the CDR3 reads TGTGCCAGCAGTGAATGGGGCCAAACCTACGAGCAGTACTTC. The V and J genes are TRBV6-1 and TRBJ2-7; tentatively, D is TRBD1 (5 bases). The CDR3 consists of 14 residues. Trimming shortened V by 2 bases and J by 2 bases, and 10 bases separated the two germline ends. The germline V gene encodes CDR1 MNHNS and CDR2 SASEGT.

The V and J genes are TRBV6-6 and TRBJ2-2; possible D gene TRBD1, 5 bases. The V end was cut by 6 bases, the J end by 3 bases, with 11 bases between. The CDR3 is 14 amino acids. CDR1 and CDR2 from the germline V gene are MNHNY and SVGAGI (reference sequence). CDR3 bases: TGTGCCAGCAGACCGGACATTTACACCGGGGAGCTGTTTTTT. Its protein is CASRPDIYTGELFF.

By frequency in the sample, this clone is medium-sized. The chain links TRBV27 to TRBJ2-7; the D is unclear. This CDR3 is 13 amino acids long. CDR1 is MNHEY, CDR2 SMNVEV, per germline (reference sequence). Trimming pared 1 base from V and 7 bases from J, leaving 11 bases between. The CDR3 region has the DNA TGTGCCAGCAGTTTATATCGGGTATCAGAGCAGTACTTC. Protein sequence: CASSLYRVSEQYF.

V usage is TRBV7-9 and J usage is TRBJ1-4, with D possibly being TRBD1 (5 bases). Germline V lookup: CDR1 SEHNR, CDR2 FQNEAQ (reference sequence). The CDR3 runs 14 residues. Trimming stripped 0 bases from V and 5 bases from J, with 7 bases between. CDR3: CASSLAGGNEKLFF. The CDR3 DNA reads TGTGCCAGCAGCTTAGCGGGGGGGAATGAAAAACTGTTTTTT. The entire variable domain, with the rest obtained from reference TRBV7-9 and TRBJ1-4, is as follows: DTGVSQNPRHKITKRGQNVTFRCDPISEHNRLYWYRQTLGQGPEFLTYFQNEAQLEKSRLLSDRFSAERPKGSFSTLEIQRTEQGDSAMYLCASSLAGGNEKLFFGSGTQLSVL.